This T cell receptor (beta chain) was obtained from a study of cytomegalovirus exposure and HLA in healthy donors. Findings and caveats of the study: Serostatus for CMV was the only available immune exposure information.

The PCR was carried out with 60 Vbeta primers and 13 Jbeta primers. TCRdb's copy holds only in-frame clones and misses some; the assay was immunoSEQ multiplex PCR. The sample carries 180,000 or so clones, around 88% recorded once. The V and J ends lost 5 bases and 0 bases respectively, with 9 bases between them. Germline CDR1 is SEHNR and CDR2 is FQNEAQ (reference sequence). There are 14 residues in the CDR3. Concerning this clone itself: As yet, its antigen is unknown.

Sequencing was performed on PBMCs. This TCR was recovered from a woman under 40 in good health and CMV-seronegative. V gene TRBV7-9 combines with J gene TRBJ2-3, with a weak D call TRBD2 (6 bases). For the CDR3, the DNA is TGTGCCAGCAGCCCGGGAGTTAGCACAGATACGCAGTATTTT. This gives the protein CASSPGVSTDTQYF. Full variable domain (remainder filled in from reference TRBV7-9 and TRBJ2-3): DTGVSQNPRHKITKRGQNVTFRCDPISEHNRLYWYRQTLGQGPEFLTYFQNEAQLEKSRLLSDRFSAERPKGSFSTLEIQRTEQGDSAMYLCASSPGVSTDTQYFGPGTRLTVL.